The 19 T cell receptor beta chains listed next were all sequenced from one sample in a study of regulatory T cells in long-lasting Graves disease. The TCR beta library used iRepertoire HTBI primers with Arm-PCR amplification of CDR3. TCRdb used MiXCR to reprocess the multiplex PCR reads, holding one entry per CDR3 protein. This sample yields 650,000 to 850,000 distinct CDR3 sequences, of which about 30% are seen a single time; about two fifths belongs to the top ten. Noted time point: persistent/refractory GD, antithyroid drugs over 5 years with positive TRAb. Extracted RNA from PBMCs served as the source of the TCR library. Here the sequenced sample was peripheral blood mononuclear cells (PBMCs), taken when the disease was refractory, from a patient treated with antithyroid drugs. These TCRs come from a female donor with Graves disease.

This clonotype has ten or more counts. CDR3 in amino acids: CASKGQGGSNQPQHF. The CDR3, as DNA: TGTGCCAGCAAGGGCCAAGGGGGCTCCAATCAGCCCCAGCATTTT. V and J are TRBV28 and TRBJ1-5, with 7 positions matching TRBD1. V lost 7 bases to trimming and J lost 3 bases; unmatched junction nucleotides: 9. The CDR3 consists of 15 residues. The germline V gene encodes CDR1 MDHEN and CDR2 SYDVKM.

The chain couples TRBV20-1 to TRBJ1-6, with D possibly matching TRBD1 (5 bases). The CDR3 has 17 amino acids. Trimming stripped 3 bases from V and 11 bases from J, with 26 bases between. Germline V lookup: CDR1 DFQATT, CDR2 SNEGSKA (reference sequence). For the CDR3, the DNA is TGCAGTGCTAGTGGGATGAGGGGAGGCAGCCGGGGCACACCCCTCCACTTT. Translating it yields CSASGMRGGSRGTPLHF.

Concerning this clonotype itself: A junction end diverges from the germline sequence, so it may reflect a read error. V gene TRBV6-1 combines with J gene TRBJ1-4; the D gene is possibly TRBD1 (5 bases). The CDR3 spans 14 residues. From germline, CDR1 is MNHNS and CDR2 SASEGT. CDR3 bases: TGTGCCAGCAGTGACGGGCTGGCAGGGTCCTTCTTGGTTTTT. Translation gives CASSDGLAGSFLVF.

This sequence joins TRBV12-3 or TRBV12-4 and TRBJ1-1; TRBD1 might be the D (5 bases). V gave up 10 bases and J gave up 2 bases, with 17 bases separating them. This CDR3 region has 14 residues. CDR3 bases: TGTGCCACCCAGGTAGGGGAGACAAACACTGAAGCTTTCTTT. The encoded protein is CATQVGETNTEAFF.

The chain joins TRBV7-3 to TRBJ2-5; TRBD2 matches 13 bases. Germline-derived CDR1 and CDR2 are SGHTA and FQGTGA. The CDR3 is made up of 16 amino acids. V lost 6 bases and J lost 0; bases outside the gene matches: 4. CDR3 in amino acids: CASSSGLAGNQETQYF. The CDR3 DNA is TGTGCCAGCAGTTCGGGACTAGCGGGAAACCAAGAGACCCAGTACTTC.

V gene TRBV7-2 combines with J gene TRBJ2-7, with 10 bases identical to TRBD2. Germline V CDR1 and CDR2: SGHTA, FQGNSA. CDR3 length equals 16 residues. Germline trimming cut 4 bases from V and 2 bases from J; bases unmatched to any gene: 8. The CDR3 sequence: CASSSRTSGSAYEQYF. Written as DNA, the CDR3 is TGTGCCAGCAGCTCGAGGACTAGCGGATCAGCCTACGAGCAGTACTTC.

This chain links TRBV12-3 or TRBV12-4 with TRBJ1-2; no firm D call. The CDR3 length is 13 residues. V was pared by 4 bases and J by 6 bases, with 12 bases between. CDR3 DNA: TGTGCCAGCAGTTGGCTTCCCGGGGATGGCTACACCTTC. This codes for CASSWLPGDGYTF.

This chain links TRBV7-9 with TRBJ2-7; 8 nucleotides match TRBD2. The CDR3 sequence is 12 residues long. Trimming took 10 bases from V and 2 from J; bases not matched to a gene: 4. Germline V gene data show CDR1 as SEHNR and CDR2 as FQNEAQ (reference sequence). CDR3 protein: CATGRAAYEQYF. The CDR3 nucleotides read TGTGCCACCGGGAGGGCCGCCTACGAGCAGTACTTC.

The chain has TRBV18 and TRBJ2-7; 11 bases align to TRBD1. CDR3 size: 14 residues. The V gene's germline CDR1 is KGHSH and CDR2 LQKENI. V shed 1 base and J 7 bases; nucleotides not matched to a gene: 3. CDR3: CASSPRGQGVEQYF. CDR3 coding DNA: TGTGCCAGCTCACCACGGGGACAGGGGGTTGAGCAGTACTTC.

The chain recombines TRBV19 with TRBJ2-2; D might be TRBD2 (6 bases). V dropped 7 bases and J dropped 7 bases, with 13 bases sitting between them. There are 13 residues in the CDR3. Germline CDR1 LNHDA, CDR2 SQIVND (reference sequence). CDR3 in DNA: TGTGCCAGTAACCAGCGGGCGAGCGGGGAGCTGTTTTTT. Its translation: CASNQRASGELFF.

This clonotype was counted between two and nine times. The V and J genes are TRBV7-9 and TRBJ2-4; 8 nucleotides align to TRBD1. CDR1 and CDR2 (germline): SEHNR, FQNEAQ (reference sequence). The trim removed 4 bases at V and 0 bases at J, leaving 11 bases unmatched. The CDR3 sequence is 18 residues long. CDR3 bases: TGTGCCAGCAGCTCACGGGCCAGACAGGGGACAGCCAAAAACATTCAGTACTTC. Protein: CASSSRARQGTAKNIQYF.

Of note for this clonotype: This likely traces to a read error, being one base from a far larger clone. The V and J genes are TRBV7-2 and TRBJ1-1; TRBD1 matches at 7 bases. Germline CDR1 reads SGHTA; CDR2 reads FQGNSA. There are 14 residues in the CDR3. CDR3 coding DNA: TGTGCCAGCAGCTTAATACAGGGGAACACTGTAGCTTTCTTT. This sequence encodes CASSLIQGNTVAFF.

The chain joins TRBV28 to TRBJ2-7; D remains unclear. This CDR3 region has 13 residues. Germline V CDR1 and CDR2: MDHEN, SYDVKM. Trimming removed 7 bases at V and 2 bases at J, with 12 bases between. CDR3 nucleotide sequence: TGTGCCAGCAATTTTCCAAGAACCTACGAGCAGTACTTC. Translating it yields CASNFPRTYEQYF.

This clonotype was found a few times. The V and J genes are TRBV6-1 and TRBJ1-1; 8 bases align to TRBD1. The CDR3 sequence is 15 residues long. Trimming cost V 5 bases and J 8 bases; bases outside gene matches: 13. The germline gives CDR1 MNHNS, CDR2 SASEGT. The CDR3 sequence is CASSISGGLLVEAFF. The CDR3 nucleotides read TGTGCCAGCAGTATTTCAGGGGGCCTACTGGTAGAAGCTTTCTTT.

V gene TRBV19 combines with J gene TRBJ1-2; the match to TRBD1 covers 12 bases. Germline lookup yields CDR1 LNHDA and CDR2 SQIVND (reference sequence). V dropped 6 bases and J dropped 7; count of bases not matched to a gene: 6. The CDR3 consists of 14 residues. The CDR3 nucleotides read TGTGCCAGTAGGCCGGGACAGGGGGCCGGTGGCTACACCTTC. Protein product: CASRPGQGAGGYTF.

The chain joins TRBV10-3 to TRBJ1-2, with TRBD1 identical over 10 bases. Germline loops: CDR1 ENHRY, CDR2 SYGVKD. The CDR3 runs 14 residues. J lost 8 bases, V lost 0 bases, and 3 bases had no gene match. In DNA, the CDR3 is TGTGCCATCAGTGAGTCAGACAGGGGGCGAGGCTACACCTTC. Its translation is CAISESDRGRGYTF.

The chain joins TRBV19 to TRBJ1-1; maybe TRBD1 (5 bases). Per the germline V gene, CDR1 is LNHDA and CDR2 is SQIVND (reference sequence). Deletions cut 5 bases from V and 4 bases from J, with 8 bases between. The CDR3 is 12 amino acids. CDR3 nucleotides: TGTGCCAGTAGTGTGACAGTCACTGAAGCTTTCTTT. Translating it yields CASSVTVTEAFF. The full variable domain, with the rest looked up from reference TRBV19 and TRBJ1-1, is DGGITQSPKYLFRKEGQNVTLSCEQNLNHDAMYWYRQDPGQGLRLIYYSQIVNDFQKGDIAEGYSVSREKKESFPLTVTSAQKNPTAFYLCASSVTVTEAFFGQGTRLTVV.

This clonotype has a count of ten or more. The rearrangement joins TRBV5-5 to TRBJ1-2, with TRBD1 matching 7 bases. V lost 5 bases to trimming and J lost 4 bases; unmatched junction nucleotides: 11. CDR3 length: 15 amino acids. The germline CDR1 and CDR2 sequences are SGHKS and YYEKEE (reference sequence). CDR3 DNA sequence: TGTGCCAGCAGTTCGACCTTGGGACAGCTCTATGGCTACACCTTC. Amino acids: CASSSTLGQLYGYTF.

A single count supports this clonotype. One end of the junction varies from germline; a read error may be responsible. The chain is built from TRBV6-1 and TRBJ1-5; D remains ambiguous. From germline, CDR1 is MNHNS and CDR2 SASEGT. The CDR3 spans 16 residues. The CDR3 loop is CASSHAGTSGNQPQHF. Written as DNA, the CDR3 is TGTGCCAGCAGTCACGCAGGCACAAGTGGCAACCAGCCCCAGCATTTT.